This TCR beta chain was captured by sequencing in a study of beta chain features in type 1 diabetes. Of the isolated RNA, all was reverse transcribed, and so the sequenced material was expressed TCRB transcripts. Here immunoSEQ multiplex PCR was the method, and the copy in TCRdb shows in-frame clones only, minus some. The data show approximately 150,000 clones, 13% seen once. General study findings and limits: More deletions and fewer insertions at VDJ junctions were found in patients with type 1 diabetes. Small HLA sub-analyses could not settle whether HLA shapes TCRB rearrangement. Type 1 diabetes patients had moderately but significantly shorter TCRB CDR3s in all four CD4+ subsets.

To note about this clone: Its antigen is not known.

One heparinised blood draw, averaging about 120 mL, came from each donor. CD4+ naive, central memory, regulatory and stem cell-like memory cells were sorted via CD45RO/CCR7/CD25/CD127/CD95/CD27. This CDR3 region has 13 residues. Trimming cost V 4 bases and J 5 bases, with 13 bases left between them. Germline CDR1 is SGHRS and CDR2 is YFSETQ. This clonotype originated in a man younger than 35 with type 1 diabetes. Sequenced material: central memory CD4+ T cells from blood. The V gene is TRBV5-1, the J gene TRBJ2-7; the D gene is possibly TRBD2 (6 bases). CDR3 sequence (DNA): TGCGCCAGCAGCAGTGGCGGAGGGAACGAGCAGTACTTC. It specifies CASSSGGGNEQYF.